This T cell receptor beta chain was found in a study of cytomegalovirus exposure and HLA in healthy donors. The CDR3 consists of 15 residues. Germline V gives CDR1 SGHRS, CDR2 YFSETQ. Between the trimmed V and J ends, which lost 0 bases and 7 bases, there was a span of 11 bases. The primer mix had 60 Vbeta and 13 Jbeta primers. Measured with immunoSEQ multiplex PCR; TCRdb has only the in-frame clones, and not every one. This sample's clone table lists about 47,000 clones. V and J are TRBV5-1 and TRBJ1-6, with a possible D match to TRBD1 (6 bases). The TCR was taken from a male donor in good health and CMV-seronegative. The sequencing sample was made of PBMCs. The CDR3 is CASSLDTQGNSPLHF. The DNA of the CDR3 is TGCGCCAGCAGCTTGGATACACAGGGAAATTCACCCCTCCACTTT.